This T cell receptor beta chain was captured in a study of T-cell reconstitution after alpha-beta-depleted transplantation in children (dated by TCRdb to the mid-2010s). About the full investigation: T-cell immune reconstitution after TCRalphabeta/CD19-depleted allogeneic hematopoietic cell transplantation in children was quantitatively tracked in the study by means of TCR repertoire profiling.

The germline ends are 17 bases apart after V is trimmed by 3 bases and J by 6 bases. The CDR3, from cysteine to phenylalanine, totals 15 residues. Only the CDR3 part of the read is kept: 45 bases, read in frame from the first base. The germline V gene specifies MRHNA as CDR1 and SNTAGT as CDR2. What the study reported, not specific to this receptor: In some patients, high TCRbeta diversity at day 60 was attributed to recipient T cells and intrathymic progenitors that had survived conditioning. The frequencies of hyperexpanded clones fell over the following months, and after one year, T-cell counts and TCRbeta diversity were mostly attributed to newly produced T cells. The apparently early recovery of alphabetaT-cell counts about two months after transplant reportedly depended on only several hundred rapidly expanded clones that came from non-depleted graft cells.

The library was prepared using PCR. Sequenced using an Illumina HiSeq 2500. TCR library preparation used molecular barcoding, with unique molecular identifiers applied to normalize quantification of the TCRbeta repertoire. TCRdb trimmed public reads at Q25 via fastp, called clones via MiXCR and kept in-frame beta chains. When rows share a CDR3 protein, they turn into one entry using the most common DNA and genes. Here the sample has about 870,000 distinct CDR3 sequences; less than 20% occur a single time. 5% of the sample is taken by the ten largest. The sample holds many counts of this clonotype. The antigen it binds to is not known. It has no much larger one-base neighbor in the sample; base qualities were not kept. Taken with the paper, the label for treatment or condition translates to: allogeneic hematopoietic cell transplantation with graft depleted of TCRalphabeta T cells and CD19 B cells. Transplant recipients were children who received TCRalphabeta/CD19-depleted allogeneic hematopoietic cell grafts.

Sequenced here: PBMCs, mostly from graft donor cells, sampled 360 days after TCRalphabeta/CD19-depleted stem cell transplant. The receptor was derived from a male patient under 18 who had a stem cell transplant for acute lymphoblastic leukemia, so the T cells may come from the graft donor. The rearranged chain carries TRBV6-4 and TRBJ1-2, with TRBD1 tentatively as D gene (6 bases match). The bases read TGTGCCAGCAGTGAAGGGGAAGACAGGAGGGATGGCTACACCTTC. This is translated as CASSEGEDRRDGYTF.